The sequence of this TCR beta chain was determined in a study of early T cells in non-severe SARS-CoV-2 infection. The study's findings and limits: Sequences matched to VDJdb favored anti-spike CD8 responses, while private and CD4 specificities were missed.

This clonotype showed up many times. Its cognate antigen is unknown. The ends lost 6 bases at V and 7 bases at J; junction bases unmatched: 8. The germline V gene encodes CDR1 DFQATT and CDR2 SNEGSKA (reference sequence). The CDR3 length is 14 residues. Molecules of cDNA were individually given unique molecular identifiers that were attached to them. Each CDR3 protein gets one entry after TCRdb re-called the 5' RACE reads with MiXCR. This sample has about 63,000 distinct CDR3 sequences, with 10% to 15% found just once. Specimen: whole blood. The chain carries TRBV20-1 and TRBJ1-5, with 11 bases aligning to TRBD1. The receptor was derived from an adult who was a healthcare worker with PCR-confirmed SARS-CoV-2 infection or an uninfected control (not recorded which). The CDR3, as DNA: TGCAGTGCCCCGGGGACAGGGGGAAACCAGCCCCAGCATTTT. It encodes CSAPGTGGNQPQHF.